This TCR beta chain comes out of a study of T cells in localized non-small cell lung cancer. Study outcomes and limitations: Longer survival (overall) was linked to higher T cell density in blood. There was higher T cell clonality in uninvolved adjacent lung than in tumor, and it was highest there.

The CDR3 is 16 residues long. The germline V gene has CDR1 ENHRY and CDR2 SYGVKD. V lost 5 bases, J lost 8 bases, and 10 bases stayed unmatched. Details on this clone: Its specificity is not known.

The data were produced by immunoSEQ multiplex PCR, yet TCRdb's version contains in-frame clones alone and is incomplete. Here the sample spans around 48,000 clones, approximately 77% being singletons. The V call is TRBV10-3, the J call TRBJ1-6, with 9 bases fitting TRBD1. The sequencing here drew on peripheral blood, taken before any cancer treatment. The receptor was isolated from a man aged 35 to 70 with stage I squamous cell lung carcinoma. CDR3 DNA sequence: TGTGCCATCAGTAGAGGGACAGGGCGGCAGGATTCACCCCTCCACTTT. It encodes CAISRGTGRQDSPLHF.